This TCR beta chain was recorded in a study of molecular identifiers for immune sequencing clone quantification. Background on the study: In the replicates, RNA derived from about 21,000 or 97,000 naive CD8 cells was divided into five parts, and four were sequenced.

This clonotype came up a few times. Its target is unknown. CDR1 and CDR2 (germline): DFQATT, SNEGSKA (reference sequence). The CDR3 length is 13 residues. Trimming removed 2 bases from V and 3 bases from J; junction bases left unmatched: 1. Making the bulk TCR libraries relied on previously described methods and listed TCR primers. TCRdb reanalysed the PCR reads using MiXCR and keeps one entry per CDR3 protein. The data hold about 510,000 distinct CDR3 sequences, with around 25% observed a single time. Overall study results and limits: Because of identical TCR molecules sharing a barcode, sizes of highly expanded clones could be underestimated.

Sorted naive CD8 T cells were those defined as CD8+CD4-CCR7+CD45RA+. The receptor was isolated from a human donor in good health. Some libraries in this study had Jurkat cell RNA spiked in. The sequencing input was naive CD8+ T cells from blood, with Jurkat cell RNA spiked in. Described subset: FACS-sorted CD8+CD4-CCR7+CD45RA+ naive T cells. J is TRBJ2-7 and V is TRBV20-1; 10 bases map to TRBD2. CDR3 amino acids: CSARQRGGYEQYF. The CDR3 DNA reads TGCAGTGCTAGACAGCGGGGGGGCTACGAGCAGTACTTC.